A selection of T cell receptor beta chains follows, all from one sample in a study of radiation and T cells in renal cell carcinoma. TCRdb's copy holds only in-frame clones and misses some; the assay was immunoSEQ multiplex PCR. The data contain about 170,000 clones, 88% of them seen just once; the ten biggest clones take up approximately 11%. The sequences come from blood, collected from a patient whose treatment included radiotherapy and nephrectomy. These receptors were collected from a woman aged 45-59 years with renal cell carcinoma. Both conserved end residues are part of each CDR3. The D gene is left open where the match is weak. Only some rows state a clone size, as once, few, many or a class for expanded clones.

V gene: TRBV6-5; clone size: NA; D gene: TRBD1; J gene: TRBJ1-1; CDR3 DNA: TGTGCCAGCAGCACAGGGACAGGGGCTAATGAAGCTTTCTTT; CDR3 protein: CASSTGTGANEAFF
V gene: TRBV6-5; clone size: NA; D gene: NA; J gene: TRBJ1-1; CDR3 DNA: TGTGCCAGCAAGGACAGGAACACTGAAGCTTTCTTT; CDR3 protein: CASKDRNTEAFF
V gene: TRBV7-2; clone size: NA; D gene: NA; J gene: TRBJ1-5; CDR3 DNA: TGTGCCAGCAGCTTCTCGACGGGTCAGCCCCAGCATTTT; CDR3 protein: CASSFSTGQPQHF
V gene: TRBV2; clone size: few; D gene: NA; J gene: TRBJ1-1; CDR3 DNA: TGTGCCAGCACTACCCCCCTAGGCACTGAAGCTTTCTTT; CDR3 protein: CASTTPLGTEAFF
V gene: TRBV5-8; clone size: NA; D gene: NA; J gene: TRBJ2-6; CDR3 DNA: TGTGCCAGCCAACGAGGGGCCAACGTCCTGACTTTC; CDR3 protein: CASQRGANVLTF
V gene: TRBV4-2; clone size: NA; D gene: TRBD2; J gene: TRBJ2-1; CDR3 DNA: TGTGCCAGCAGCCAAGACCCAGCTAGCGGGGGATTCAATGAGCAGTTCTTC; CDR3 protein: CASSQDPASGGFNEQFF
V gene: TRBV7-9; clone size: NA; D gene: NA; J gene: TRBJ1-2; CDR3 DNA: TGTGCCAGCAGCTTAGAGATAGCTTATGGCTACACCTTC; CDR3 protein: CASSLEIAYGYTF
V gene: TRBV4-1; clone size: NA; D gene: TRBD1; J gene: TRBJ1-1; CDR3 DNA: TGCGCCAGCAGCCAAACAGGGGGGGGATCTGAAGCTTTCTTT; CDR3 protein: CASSQTGGGSEAFF
V gene: TRBV2; clone size: NA; D gene: NA; J gene: TRBJ2-2; CDR3 DNA: TGTGCCAGCAGTGAAATTACCGGGGAGCTGTTTTTT; CDR3 protein: CASSEITGELFF
V gene: TRBV7-9; clone size: NA; D gene: TRBD1; J gene: TRBJ2-7; CDR3 DNA: TGTGCCAGCAGCTTAGGGACAGGGACCGAGCAGTACTTC; CDR3 protein: CASSLGTGTEQYF
V gene: TRBV4-1; clone size: NA; D gene: NA; J gene: TRBJ1-5; CDR3 DNA: TGCGCCAGCAGCCAAGATCTCAGCGGGTATAGCAATCAGCCCCAGCATTTT; CDR3 protein: CASSQDLSGYSNQPQHF
V gene: TRBV9; clone size: NA; D gene: NA; J gene: TRBJ2-2; CDR3 DNA: TGTGCCAGCAGCGTAGAGAACACCGGGGAGCTGTTTTTT; CDR3 protein: CASSVENTGELFF